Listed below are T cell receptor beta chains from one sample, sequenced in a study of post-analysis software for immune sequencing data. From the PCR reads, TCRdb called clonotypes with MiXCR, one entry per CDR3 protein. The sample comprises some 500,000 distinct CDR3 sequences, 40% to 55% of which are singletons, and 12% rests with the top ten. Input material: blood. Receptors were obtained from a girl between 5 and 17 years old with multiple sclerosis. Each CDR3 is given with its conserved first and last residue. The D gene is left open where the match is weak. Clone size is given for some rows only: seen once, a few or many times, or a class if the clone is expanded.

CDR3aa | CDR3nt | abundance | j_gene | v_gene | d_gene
CASTRPGLAGGPNEQFF | TGTGCCAGCACCCGCCCGGGACTAGCGGGAGGGCCGAATGAGCAGTTCTTC | many | TRBJ2-1 | TRBV27 | TRBD2
CASSLTGYYEQYF | TGTGCCAGCAGTTTGACGGGATACTACGAGCAGTACTTC | few | TRBJ2-7 | TRBV28 | -
CASSPSRPAYNEQFF | TGTGCCAGCAGCCCTTCGAGACCGGCCTACAATGAGCAGTTCTTC | - | TRBJ2-1 | TRBV14 | -
CASSLMTATDTQYF | TGCGCCAGCAGCTTGATGACGGCCACAGATACGCAGTATTTT | - | TRBJ2-3 | TRBV5-1 | -
CASSPIVDRGFPYEQYF | TGTGCCAGCAGCCCGATAGTTGACAGAGGCTTTCCCTACGAGCAGTACTTC | - | TRBJ2-7 | TRBV7-9 | -
CASSPTTNPFYEQYF | TGTGCCAGCAGCCCCACAACTAATCCCTTCTACGAGCAGTACTTC | - | TRBJ2-7 | TRBV7-9 | -
CASSLGRREEQFF | TGTGCCAGCAGCTTAGGTAGGCGGGAGGAGCAGTTCTTC | few | TRBJ2-1 | TRBV7-3 | TRBD2
CASSYGSDRGLWTGELFF | TGTGCCAGCAGTTACGGGTCGGACAGGGGGCTATGGACCGGGGAGCTGTTTTTT | - | TRBJ2-2 | TRBV6-5 | TRBD1
CSAGDNSYEQYF | TGCAGTGCAGGGGACAACTCCTACGAGCAGTACTTC | few | TRBJ2-7 | TRBV20-1 | -
CASSMLGGGYTF | TGTGCCAGTAGTATGTTGGGCGGAGGCTACACCTTC | once | TRBJ1-2 | TRBV19 | -
CASGLPFLAGVPSNYEQYF | TGTGCCAGCGGTTTACCTTTTCTAGCGGGAGTGCCCTCGAACTACGAGCAGTACTTC | - | TRBJ2-7 | TRBV28 | TRBD2
CASSLTWSPGGYLEQYF | TGTGCCAGCAGTCTAACCTGGTCTCCGGGAGGGTACCTAGAGCAGTACTTC | - | TRBJ2-7 | TRBV12-3/TRBV12-4 | TRBD2
CSARSTSGSLAYEQYF | TGCAGTGCTAGATCGACTAGCGGGAGTTTGGCCTACGAGCAGTACTTC | - | TRBJ2-7 | TRBV20-1 | TRBD2
CASSLNPSASTGELFF | TGTGCCAGCAGCTTAAACCCTAGCGCGAGCACCGGGGAGCTGTTTTTT | - | TRBJ2-2 | TRBV7-2 | -
CSARDRTNTEAFF | TGCAGTGCTAGAGATAGGACGAACACTGAAGCTTTCTTT | - | TRBJ1-1 | TRBV20-1 | -
CASKAGASSYNEQFF | TGTGCCAGCAAGGCCGGGGCGAGCTCCTACAATGAGCAGTTCTTC | - | TRBJ2-1 | TRBV6-5 | -
CATAADRGKNIQYF | TGTGCCACGGCCGCGGACAGGGGCAAAAACATTCAGTACTTC | - | TRBJ2-4 | TRBV10-3 | TRBD1
CASRPDITGTSGKSNTGELFF | TGTGCCAGCAGACCGGATATTACCGGGACTAGCGGAAAATCGAACACCGGGGAGCTGTTTTTT | - | TRBJ2-2 | TRBV21-1 | -
CATRGSSEQFF | TGTGCCACCAGGGGGTCCAGCGAGCAGTTCTTC | - | TRBJ2-1 | TRBV10-3 | TRBD1
CASSGELWETQYF | TGTGCCAGCAGCGGGGAGTTGTGGGAGACCCAGTACTTC | - | TRBJ2-5 | TRBV3-1 | -
CASSPGQGLFSYGYTF | TGTGCCAGCAGCCCGGGACAGGGGCTCTTTAGCTATGGCTACACCTTC | few | TRBJ1-2 | TRBV27 | TRBD1
CASSLPGEGVETQYF | TGTGCCAGCAGCTTACCAGGGGAAGGTGTGGAGACCCAGTACTTC | - | TRBJ2-5 | TRBV7-9 | -
CASQSGRVNNEQYF | TGTGCCAGCCAAAGCGGGAGGGTGAACAATGAGCAGTACTTC | - | TRBJ2-5 | TRBV12-3/TRBV12-4 | TRBD2
CASSLGTVGLAGVLSEQYF | TGTGCCAGCAGTTTAGGGACGGTCGGACTAGCGGGAGTCCTCAGCGAGCAGTACTTC | few | TRBJ2-7 | TRBV7-2 | TRBD2
CSARGQGGDYGYTF | TGCAGTGCTAGGGGACAGGGGGGAGACTATGGCTACACCTTC | - | TRBJ1-2 | TRBV20-1 | TRBD1
CASSQRGQGGYEQYF | TGTGCCAGCAGCCAAAGGGGACAGGGAGGCTACGAGCAGTACTTC | - | TRBJ2-7 | TRBV12-3/TRBV12-4 | TRBD1
CASRHPVGDTQYF | TGTGCCAGCAGGCACCCAGTCGGGGATACGCAGTATTTT | few | TRBJ2-3 | TRBV7-9 | -
CASSDPGTGGYEQFF | TGTGCCAGCAGTGATCCTGGGACAGGGGGCTATGAGCAGTTCTTC | - | TRBJ2-1 | TRBV6-1 | TRBD1
CASSLSRGEYGYTF | TGTGCCAGCAGTTTATCGAGAGGGGAATATGGCTACACCTTC | - | TRBJ1-2 | TRBV27 | -
CASSRSHGSETYEQYF | TGTGCCAGCAGCCGATCCCATGGGTCGGAGACCTACGAGCAGTACTTC | few | TRBJ2-7 | TRBV7-2 | -
CSVVFQGYNEQFF | TGCAGCGTTGTGTTTCAAGGCTACAATGAGCAGTTCTTC | - | TRBJ2-1 | TRBV29-1 | -
CVSSYGGTGANVLTF | TGTGTCAGCAGTTACGGGGGGACTGGGGCCAACGTCCTGACTTTC | once | TRBJ2-6 | TRBV6-6 | TRBD2
CSVELDTGINEQYF | TGCAGCGTTGAACTTGATACAGGGATCAACGAGCAGTACTTC | - | TRBJ2-7 | TRBV29-1 | -
CASSASTARGRNYGYTF | TGTGCCAGCAGCGCATCCACTGCCAGGGGTCGGAACTATGGCTACACCTTC | few | TRBJ1-2 | TRBV7-8 | -
CASSSPGGMNTEAFF | TGCGCCAGCAGCTCTCCCGGGGGAATGAACACTGAAGCTTTCTTT | once | TRBJ1-1 | TRBV5-1 | -
CASSLWKESYEQYF | TGTGCCAGCAGCTTATGGAAAGAATCCTACGAGCAGTACTTC | many | TRBJ2-7 | TRBV7-2 | -
CASSFNQGAAGYTF | TGTGCCAGCAGTTTCAATCAGGGGGCGGCTGGCTACACCTTC | few | TRBJ1-2 | TRBV27 | TRBD1
CATSTGDYEQYF | TGTGCCACCAGCACAGGGGACTACGAGCAGTACTTC | - | TRBJ2-7 | TRBV24-1 | TRBD1
CASTIGERVQWEQFF | TGTGCCAGTACCATCGGGGAAAGGGTACAATGGGAGCAGTTCTTC | once | TRBJ2-1 | TRBV25-1 | -
CASSLDGTNTGELFF | TGTGCCAGCAGCCTGGACGGAACGAACACCGGGGAGCTGTTTTTT | - | TRBJ2-2 | TRBV7-3 | -
CASSLGGGITAYEQYF | TGTGCCAGCAGCTTAGGGGGGGGGATAACCGCCTACGAGCAGTACTTC | - | TRBJ2-7 | TRBV7-6 | TRBD2
CASSPLGQGTAEQYF | TGTGCCAGCTCACCACTAGGGCAGGGGACGGCCGAGCAGTACTTC | - | TRBJ2-7 | TRBV18 | -
CSVAMRGDGDEAFF | TGCAGCGTTGCGATGAGGGGAGATGGGGATGAAGCTTTCTTT | - | TRBJ1-1 | TRBV29-1 | -
CSLRGNYLNEQFF | TGCAGCTTGAGAGGGAATTATCTCAATGAGCAGTTCTTC | - | TRBJ2-1 | TRBV29-1 | -
CASSSRQSQETQYF | TGTGCCAGCAGCTCCCGACAGTCACAAGAGACCCAGTACTTC | - | TRBJ2-5 | TRBV7-9 | -
CATSVRTDNEQFF | TGTGCCACCAGCGTCCGGACCGACAATGAGCAGTTCTTC | - | TRBJ2-1 | TRBV15 | -
CASSGGLAGTGELFF | TGTGCCAGCAGCGGAGGACTAGCGGGGACCGGGGAGCTGTTTTTT | - | TRBJ2-2 | TRBV9 | TRBD2
CSVERGLADYNEQFF | TGCAGCGTTGAGAGAGGACTAGCGGATTACAATGAGCAGTTCTTC | - | TRBJ2-1 | TRBV29-1 | TRBD2
CASSLGGGGKGYEQYF | TGTGCCAGCAGCCTAGGGGGAGGGGGAAAAGGCTACGAGCAGTACTTC | - | TRBJ2-7 | TRBV7-2 | -
CASSGTVYNSPLHF | TGTGCCAGCAGTGGGACGGTTTATAATTCACCCCTCCACTTT | - | TRBJ1-6 | TRBV28 | -
CASSLRGTGERNYGYTF | TGTGCCAGCAGCTTAAGGGGAACAGGGGAGAGGAACTATGGCTACACCTTC | - | TRBJ1-2 | TRBV7-9 | TRBD1
CASSKDSSQKSSYSEQFF | TGTGCCAGCAGCAAAGACTCGAGCCAAAAGAGCTCCTACAGTGAGCAGTTCTTC | - | TRBJ2-1 | TRBV21-1 | -
CASSPMQGDEQFF | TGTGCCAGCAGTCCCATGCAGGGGGATGAGCAGTTCTTC | - | TRBJ2-1 | TRBV27 | TRBD1
CASSPNGRPYEQYF | TGTGCCAGCTCACCGAACGGGCGGCCCTACGAGCAGTACTTC | - | TRBJ2-7 | TRBV18 | -
CASTGVGAGDRNEQFF | TGTGCCAGCACCGGCGTAGGAGCGGGAGACAGGAATGAGCAGTTCTTC | - | TRBJ2-1 | TRBV9 | TRBD2
CASSDGGGRAGDEQFF | TGTGCCAGCAGTGACGGCGGCGGGAGGGCCGGGGATGAGCAGTTCTTC | - | TRBJ2-1 | TRBV2 | TRBD2
CASSLASGRAHEQFF | TGTGCCAGCAGTTTAGCTAGCGGGAGGGCTCATGAGCAGTTCTTC | - | TRBJ2-1 | TRBV12-3/TRBV12-4 | TRBD2